This TCR beta chain came from a study of cytomegalovirus exposure and HLA in healthy donors. This clone has just a few counts. Its target is not known. The junction departs from germline at one end; a sequencing error may be responsible. Healthy donors of bone marrow made up the group. Primers included in the PCR were 60 Vbeta and 13 Jbeta primers. Libraries were prepared by immunoSEQ multiplex PCR; TCRdb keeps only in-frame clonotypes and omits some of them. The sample has some 110,000 clones; about four fifths are singletons. This CDR3 comprises 17 residues. CDR1 SEHNR and CDR2 FQNEAQ come from the germline V gene (reference sequence). Findings and limits, study-wide: Sequencing probably produced one cluster of sequence variants that were highly shared. Reported results showed that the classifier diagnosed cytomegalovirus status with high specificity and sensitivity. The study recorded 160 or so TCR beta chains that were cytomegalovirus-associated.

The receptor's source is a man younger than 45 in good health and CMV-seropositive. The rearrangement links TRBV7-9 to TRBJ1-1; tentatively, D is TRBD1 (6 bases). Input material: PBMCs. CDR3 region: CASSPRGPGRLNSEAFF. CDR3 DNA: TGTGCCAGCAGCCCGCGGGGGCCCGGTCGGTTGAACAGTGAAGCTTTCTTT.